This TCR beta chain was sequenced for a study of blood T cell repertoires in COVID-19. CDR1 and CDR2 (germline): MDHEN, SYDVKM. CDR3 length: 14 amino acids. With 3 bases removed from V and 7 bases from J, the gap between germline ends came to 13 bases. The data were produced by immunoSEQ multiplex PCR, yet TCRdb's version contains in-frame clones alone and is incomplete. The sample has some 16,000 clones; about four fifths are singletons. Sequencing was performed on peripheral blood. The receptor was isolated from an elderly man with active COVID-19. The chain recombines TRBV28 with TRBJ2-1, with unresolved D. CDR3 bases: TGTGCCAGCAGTTTGGTGGGTACAGCAAATGAGCAGTTCTTC. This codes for CASSLVGTANEQFF.